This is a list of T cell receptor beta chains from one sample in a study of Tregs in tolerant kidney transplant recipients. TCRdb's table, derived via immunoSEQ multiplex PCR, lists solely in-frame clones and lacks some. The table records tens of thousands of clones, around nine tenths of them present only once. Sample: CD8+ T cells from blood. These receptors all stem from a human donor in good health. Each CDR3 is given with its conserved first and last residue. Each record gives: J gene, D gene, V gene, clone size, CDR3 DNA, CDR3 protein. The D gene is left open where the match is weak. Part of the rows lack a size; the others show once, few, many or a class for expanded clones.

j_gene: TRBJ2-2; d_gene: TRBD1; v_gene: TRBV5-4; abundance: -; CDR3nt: TGTGCCAGCAGCTTAGGACAGGATTCGAACACCGGGGAGCTGTTTTTT; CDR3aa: CASSLGQDSNTGELFF
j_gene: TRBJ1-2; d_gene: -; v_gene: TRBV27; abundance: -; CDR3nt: TGTGCCAGCAGTTTAGGGGGCCCCGGGAGTGGCTACACCTTC; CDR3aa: CASSLGGPGSGYTF
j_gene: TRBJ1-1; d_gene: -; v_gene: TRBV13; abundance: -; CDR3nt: TGTGCCAGCAGGAACGGGGTGGGGACTGAAGCTTTCTTT; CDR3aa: CASRNGVGTEAFF
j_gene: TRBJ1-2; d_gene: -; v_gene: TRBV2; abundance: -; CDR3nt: TGTGCCAGCAGGGAACCCCCAGCCTTCTATGGCTACACCTTC; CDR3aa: CASREPPAFYGYTF
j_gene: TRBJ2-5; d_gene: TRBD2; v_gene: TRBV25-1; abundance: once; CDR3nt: TGTGCCAGCAGTGAAGGAGCGGGGGTAGAGACCCAGTACTTC; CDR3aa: CASSEGAGVETQYF
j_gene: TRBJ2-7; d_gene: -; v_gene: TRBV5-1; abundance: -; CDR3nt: TGCGCCAGCAGCTCTACGGACGGAACCTACGAGCAGTACTTC; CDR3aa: CASSSTDGTYEQYF
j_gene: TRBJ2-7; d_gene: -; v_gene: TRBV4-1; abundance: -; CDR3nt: TGCGCCAGCAGCTCGGGGGGCGCGTCGTCCTACGAGCAGTACTTC; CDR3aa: CASSSGGASSYEQYF
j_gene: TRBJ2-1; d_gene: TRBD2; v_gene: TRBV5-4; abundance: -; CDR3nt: TGTGCCAGCAGCCGAGGGACTAGCGGGAGGAACGAGCAGTTCTTC; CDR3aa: CASSRGTSGRNEQFF
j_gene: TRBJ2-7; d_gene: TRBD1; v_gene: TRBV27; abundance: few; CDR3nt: TGTGCCAGCAGTTTAGGACAGGGGTCCTACGAGCAGTACTTC; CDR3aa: CASSLGQGSYEQYF
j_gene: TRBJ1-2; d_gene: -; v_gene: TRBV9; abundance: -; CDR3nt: TGTGCCAGCAGCGGGGGGAGGGACTATGGCTACACCTTC; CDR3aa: CASSGGRDYGYTF
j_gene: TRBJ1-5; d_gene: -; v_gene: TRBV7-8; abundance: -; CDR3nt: TGTGCCAGCAGCTTAGCCCGTGGACAGCTGATCAATCAGCCCCAGCATTTT; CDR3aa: CASSLARGQLINQPQHF
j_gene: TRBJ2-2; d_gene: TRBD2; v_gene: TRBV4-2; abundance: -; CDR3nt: TGTGCCAGCAGCCCAGCGGGAGACGGAACCGGGGAGCTGTTTTTT; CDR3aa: CASSPAGDGTGELFF
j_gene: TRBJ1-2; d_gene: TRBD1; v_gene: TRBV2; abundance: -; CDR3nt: TGTGCCAGCATTACAGGGGTATCCTGGGTCTATGGCTACACCTTC; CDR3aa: CASITGVSWVYGYTF
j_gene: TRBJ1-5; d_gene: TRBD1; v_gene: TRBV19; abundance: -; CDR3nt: TGTGCCAGCAGACAGGGGGGGGGCAATCAGCCCCAGCATTTT; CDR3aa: CASRQGGGNQPQHF
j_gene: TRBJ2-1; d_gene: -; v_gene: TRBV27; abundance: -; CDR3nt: TGTGCCAGCAGTACAGGGAGGAGCTCCTACAATGAGCAGTTCTTC; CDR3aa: CASSTGRSSYNEQFF
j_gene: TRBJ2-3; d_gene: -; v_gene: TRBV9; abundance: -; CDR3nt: TGTGCCAGCAGCGGGTCCTCCGATACGCAGTATTTT; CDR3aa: CASSGSSDTQYF
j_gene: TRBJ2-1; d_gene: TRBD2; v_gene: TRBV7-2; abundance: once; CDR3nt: TGTGCCAGCAGCTTGAGGGCGGGAGGGCCCTACAATGAGCAGTTCTTC; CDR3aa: CASSLRAGGPYNEQFF
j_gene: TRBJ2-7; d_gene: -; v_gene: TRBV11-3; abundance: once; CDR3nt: TGTGCCAGCAGCTTAGAACAGGATTCTACGAAGCAGTACTTC; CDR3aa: CASSLEQDSTKQYF
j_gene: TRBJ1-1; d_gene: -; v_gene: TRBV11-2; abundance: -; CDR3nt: TGTGCCAGCAGCCTCTCTTGGGCAGGGACCAACGAGGACACTGAAGCTTTCTTT; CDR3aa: CASSLSWAGTNEDTEAFF
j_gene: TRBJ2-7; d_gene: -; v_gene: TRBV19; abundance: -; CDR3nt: TGTGCCAGTAGTATGGGAGTCGCCTACGAGCAGTACTTC; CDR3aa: CASSMGVAYEQYF
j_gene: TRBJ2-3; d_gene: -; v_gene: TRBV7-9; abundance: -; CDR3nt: TGTGCCAGCAGCTTAGAAAAGTTAAGGAGAAATACGCAGTATTTT; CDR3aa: CASSLEKLRRNTQYF
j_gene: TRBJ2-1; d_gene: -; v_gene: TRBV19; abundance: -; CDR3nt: TGTGCCAGTAGTACGGCGGAAGATTACAATGAGCAGTTCTTC; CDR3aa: CASSTAEDYNEQFF
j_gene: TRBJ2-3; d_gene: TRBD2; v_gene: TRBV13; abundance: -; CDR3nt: TGTGCCAGCAGCCGGACTAGCGGGACCATCCATACGCAGTATTTT; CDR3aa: CASSRTSGTIHTQYF
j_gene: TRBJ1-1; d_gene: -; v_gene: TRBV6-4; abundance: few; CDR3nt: TGTGCCAGCAGTGACTCCAGTAACACTGAAGCTTTCTTT; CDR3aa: CASSDSSNTEAFF
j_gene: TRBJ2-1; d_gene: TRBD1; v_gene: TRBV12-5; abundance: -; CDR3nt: TGTGCTAGTGGGAGGGACAGGGGCTCCTACAATGAGCAGTTCTTC; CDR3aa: CASGRDRGSYNEQFF
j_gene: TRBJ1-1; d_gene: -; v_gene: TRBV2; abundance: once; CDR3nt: TGTGCCAGCAGTGTGGGCTTCAGGAACACTGAAGCTTTCTTT; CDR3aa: CASSVGFRNTEAFF
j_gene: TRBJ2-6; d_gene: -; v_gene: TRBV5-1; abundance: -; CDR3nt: TGCGCCAGCACCGGAGTCTCGAACTCTGGGGCCAACGTCCTGACTTTC; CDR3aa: CASTGVSNSGANVLTF
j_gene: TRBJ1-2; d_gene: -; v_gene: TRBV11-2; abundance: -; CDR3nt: TGTGCCAGCAGTACCACACAACGCAGAGATGACACGAACTATGGCTACACCTTC; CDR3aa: CASSTTQRRDDTNYGYTF
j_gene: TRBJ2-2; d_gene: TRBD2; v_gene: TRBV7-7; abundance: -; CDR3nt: TGTGCTAGCAGCCATCCGGGACTAGCGGGAGGCACCGGGGAGCTGTTTTTT; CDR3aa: CASSHPGLAGGTGELFF